A single sample gave rise to the 8 T cell receptor beta chains below, sequenced in a study of blood T cell repertoires in COVID-19. Assay: immunoSEQ multiplex PCR; the TCRdb copy retains only in-frame clones and omits some. The table includes 70,000 to 75,000 clones, about 82% detected once. The specimen sequenced was peripheral blood. Receptor source: an older woman with acute or convalescent COVID-19.

This sequence joins TRBV12-3 or TRBV12-4 and TRBJ1-2; D unresolved. Deletions cut 2 bases from V and 3 bases from J, with 7 bases between. CDR3 length: 13 residues. The CDR3: CASSLSPDYGYTF. The CDR3 DNA reads as TGTGCCAGCAGTTTATCGCCGGACTATGGCTACACCTTC.

This clone was found once. The rearrangement joins TRBV21-1 to TRBJ2-5; TRBD2 is the table's D call, not checked against the DNA. TRBV21-1 constitutes a pseudogene. The CDR3 contains 18 residues. Here the CDR3 reads CASSKRTSGSRPQETQYF. The CDR3 coding sequence is TGTGCCAGCAGCAAAAGAACTAGCGGGAGTAGGCCGCAAGAGACCCAGTACTTC.

The genes are TRBV2 and TRBJ2-7; TRBD1 matches 7 bases. Germline lookup yields CDR1 SNHLY and CDR2 FYNNEI. J lost 1 base, V lost 7 bases, and 7 bases had no gene match. This CDR3 has 14 amino acids. The CDR3 sequence: CASMKDRLSYEQYF. The CDR3 DNA is TGTGCCAGCATGAAGGACAGGCTTTCCTACGAGCAGTACTTC.

The rearrangement uses TRBV6-2 or TRBV6-3 and TRBJ1-1; D uncertain. The CDR3 length is 14 residues. The V gene's germline CDR1 is MNHEY and CDR2 SVGEGT. Trimming stripped 0 bases from V and 4 bases from J, with 9 bases between. The CDR3 bases are TGTGCCAGCAGTTACTCAGCGGGAGGCACTGAAGCTTTCTTT. This encodes CASSYSAGGTEAFF.

This chain uses TRBV29-1 with TRBJ2-7; D might be TRBD1 (6 bases). V lost 6 bases to trimming and J lost 1 base, with 10 bases between them. The CDR3 length is 12 residues. Germline V gene lookup returns CDR1 SQVTM and CDR2 ANQGSEA. Here the CDR3 DNA reads TGCAGCGTCCGGACAGCTTCCTACGAGCAGTACTTC. Translation gives CSVRTASYEQYF.

The V and J genes are TRBV9 and TRBJ2-2, with 7 positions matching TRBD1. The germline V gene has CDR1 SGDLS and CDR2 YYNGEE. The junction had 8 bases not matched to a gene; V was cut back by 2 bases and J by 4 bases. There are 16 residues in the CDR3. DNA of the CDR3: TGTGCCAGCAGCGTTAGCACCGGGACAGCCACCGGGGAGCTGTTTTTT. Translation: CASSVSTGTATGELFF.

The chain has TRBV11-2 and TRBJ1-1; TRBD1 is a possible D gene (6 bases). The germline CDR1 and CDR2 sequences are SGHAT and FQNNGV. Trimming removed 8 bases from V and 5 bases from J, with 12 bases in between. CDR3 length equals 12 residues. The CDR3 sequence is CASGQGRTEAFF. CDR3 DNA: TGTGCCAGCGGTCAGGGGCGGACTGAAGCTTTCTTT.

The rearrangement links TRBV6-5 to TRBJ1-2, with a possible D match to TRBD1 (6 bases). With 4 bases removed from V and 4 bases from J, the gap between germline ends came to 16 bases. The CDR3 is made up of 15 amino acids. The V gene's germline CDR1 is MNHEY and CDR2 SVGAGI. As DNA, the CDR3 is TGTGCCAGCAGTTTGCACAGGGATGTGGCCTATGGCTACACCTTC. This gives the protein CASSLHRDVAYGYTF.